These 16 T cell receptor beta chains came from one sample sequenced in a study of T cell repertoires in cytomegalovirus infection. Antigen specificity for these receptors is unknown. Each CDR3 protein is one row after TCRdb ran MiXCR on the reads. The sample includes approximately 470,000 distinct CDR3 sequences, under 55% of them seen just once. The source material was cultured PBMCs, sampled from culture after CMV antigen stimulation. The receptor source for this set is a human donor in good health (CMV status not recorded). Some clones in this sample may be carry-over from other donors' samples.

This clonotype turned up a few times. The chain combines TRBV4-2 with TRBJ2-5; possible D gene TRBD2, 6 bases. Trimming removed 3 bases at V and 2 bases at J, with 13 bases between. Germline-derived CDR1 and CDR2 are LGHNA and YNFKEQ. The CDR3 totals 15 residues. The CDR3, as DNA: TGTGCCAGCAGCCAGCCTACGGGGGAACAAGAGACCCAGTACTTC. Residues: CASSQPTGEQETQYF.

Regarding this clonotype: At one boundary the junction diverges from the germline segment, which might be a read error. The gene calls are TRBV6-1 and TRBJ2-7; D may be TRBD1 or TRBD2 (6 bases each). Germline V CDR1 and CDR2: MNHNS, SASEGT. The CDR3 totals 13 residues. CDR3 DNA sequence: TGTGCCAGCAGTGAATCCCTCGGGGGCGGGGCCGAATTC. This codes for CASSESLGGGAEF.

The chain carries TRBV10-3 and TRBJ1-6, with D hard to call. Trimming stripped 4 bases from V and 8 bases from J, with 15 bases between. This CDR3 is built from 15 residues. CDR1 and CDR2 from the germline V gene are ENHRY and SYGVKD. In nucleotides, the CDR3 is TGTGCCATCAGTGCAAGGGCCCAAAGTGATTCACCCCTCCACTTT. The encoded protein is CAISARAQSDSPLHF.

The J gene is TRBJ2-3, the V gene TRBV20-1, with 8 bases that match TRBD2. CDR1 and CDR2 from the germline V gene are DFQATT and SNEGSKA (reference sequence). The V gene end was trimmed by 8 bases and the J gene end by 2 bases; junction bases not matched to a gene: 9. The CDR3 has 14 residues. The chain's CDR3 is CSLKPGGATDTQYF. In DNA form, the CDR3 reads TGCAGTCTTAAGCCCGGGGGGGCCACAGATACGCAGTATTTT.

The chain couples TRBV11-2 to TRBJ2-1; 7 nucleotides match TRBD2. With V trimmed by 2 bases and J by 4 bases, 11 bases remained unmatched. Germline CDR1 is SGHAT and CDR2 is FQNNGV. The CDR3 runs 17 residues. The CDR3 coding sequence is TGTGCCAGCAGCTTAAGCGGCGTAGCGGGCCGTTACAATGAGCAGTTCTTC. Translation gives CASSLSGVAGRYNEQFF.

The chain uses TRBV5-5 and TRBJ2-1; the D is unclear. V was trimmed by 7 bases and J by 6 bases, leaving 17 bases between them. This CDR3 is built from 14 residues. Per the germline V gene, CDR1 is SGHKS and CDR2 is YYEKEE (reference sequence). CDR3 loop: CASLPGTLGNEQFF. The CDR3 bases are TGTGCCAGCCTTCCAGGCACCTTAGGCAATGAGCAGTTCTTC.

The chain couples TRBV28 to TRBJ2-4, with 7 bases fitting TRBD2. The J segment lost 2 bases and the V segment lost 6 bases, leaving 4 bases of the junction unmatched. Germline CDR1 and CDR2: MDHEN and SYDVKM. This CDR3 comprises 14 residues. This CDR3 reads CASRGGGTKNIQYF. Here the CDR3 DNA reads TGTGCCAGCAGGGGGGGGGGAACCAAAAACATTCAGTACTTC.

This clonotype was recorded at least ten times. The rearrangement uses TRBV7-8 and TRBJ2-1; possible D gene TRBD1, 6 bases. This CDR3 is 15 amino acids long. The V and J ends lost 1 base and 4 bases respectively, with 11 bases between them. The germline V gene encodes CDR1 SGHVS and CDR2 FQNEAQ. CDR3 sequence reads: CASSLEAGVYNEQFF. The CDR3, as DNA: TGTGCCAGCAGCTTAGAGGCAGGGGTGTACAATGAGCAGTTCTTC.

This clonotype was found a few times. The gene calls are TRBV12-5 and TRBJ2-1; 14 bases match TRBD2. J was trimmed by 0 bases and V by 2 bases; bases with no gene match: 9. The germline V gene encodes CDR1 LGHNT and CDR2 FRNRAP. This CDR3 is built from 20 residues. CDR3 sequence: CASGLTIPGTSGSSYNEQFF. In nucleotides, the CDR3 is TGTGCTAGTGGTTTGACCATCCCCGGGACTAGCGGGAGCTCCTACAATGAGCAGTTCTTC.

The chain carries TRBV19 and TRBJ1-2, with D possibly being TRBD1 (5 bases). Germline loops: CDR1 LNHDA, CDR2 SQIVND (reference sequence). The CDR3 contains 14 residues. V was pared by 4 bases and J by 4 bases, with 13 bases between. The CDR3 loop is CASSRPGRIYGYTF. The CDR3, as DNA: TGTGCCAGTAGTAGGCCGGGACGGATCTATGGCTACACCTTC.

This clonotype was detected a few times. V and J are TRBV7-8 and TRBJ1-2; possible D gene TRBD1, 5 bases. The CDR3 covers 18 residues. V lost 4 bases and J lost 2, with 23 bases in between. Germline V gene data show CDR1 as SGHVS and CDR2 as FQNEAQ. This CDR3 is CASSSRRIVGQRNYGYTF. Here the CDR3 DNA reads TGTGCCAGCAGCTCACGAAGGATAGTGGGGCAGAGGAACTATGGCTACACCTTC.

J is TRBJ2-5 and V is TRBV7-4, with 9 bases identical to TRBD2. The germline gives CDR1 SGHVT, CDR2 SQSDAQ. J was trimmed by 2 bases and V by 3 bases; bases with no gene match: 4. CDR3 length: 15 amino acids. The DNA of the CDR3 is TGTGCCAGCAGCTTGGCTAGCGGGACACAAGAGACCCAGTACTTC. Encoded protein: CASSLASGTQETQYF.

This clonotype has a handful of counts. The genes are TRBV12-3 or TRBV12-4 and TRBJ2-2; D remains ambiguous. V was shortened by 3 bases and J by 6 bases, with 14 bases between the two germline ends. The CDR3 is 15 amino acids. CDR3 coding DNA: TGTGCCAGCAGTTTTCGGGTCGGTTGGGCCGGGGAGCTGTTTTTT. Its translation: CASSFRVGWAGELFF.

The J gene is TRBJ1-4, the V gene TRBV12-3 or TRBV12-4; 11 bases are shared with TRBD1. V lost 4 bases and J lost 7; bases outside the gene matches: 5. The CDR3 sequence is 15 residues long. In nucleotides, the CDR3 is TGTGCCAGCAGTTCCTCGGGACAGGGGGGTGAAAAACTGTTTTTT. This sequence encodes CASSSSGQGGEKLFF.

There are a few counts of this clonotype. The chain has TRBV7-2 and TRBJ2-1, with 9 positions matching TRBD1. CDR1 is SGHTA, CDR2 FQGNSA, per germline. The CDR3 runs to 17 residues. Trimming at V came to 2 bases and at J to 6 bases, leaving 11 bases not matched to a gene. The CDR3 reads CASSLFGGTGIVNEQFF. The CDR3 DNA reads TGTGCCAGCAGCTTATTTGGCGGGACAGGGATCGTCAATGAGCAGTTCTTC.

The chain combines TRBV7-8 with TRBJ1-1; D is ambiguous. Looked up from germline, CDR1 is SGHVS and CDR2 is FQNEAQ. The V end was cut by 5 bases, the J end by 1 base, with 14 bases between. The CDR3 covers 15 residues. The CDR3: CASSLGRNWNTEAFF. CDR3 nucleotide sequence: TGTGCCAGCAGCCTAGGCCGTAACTGGAACACTGAAGCTTTCTTT.